Each of the 17 T cell receptor beta chains below was sequenced from the same sample in a study of CD8+ T cells in alopecia areata. Sequencing used cDNA as its template, made by extracting RNA and reverse transcribing it. Using immunoSEQ multiplex PCR, the repertoire was profiled, and TCRdb retains in-frame clones only, with some absent. This table has some 180,000 clones, more than 50% appearing once. Specimen: CD8+ T cells sorted from blood. The receptors derive from a human donor in good health.

The chain has TRBV29-1 and TRBJ1-2; 9 nucleotides line up with TRBD1. V gave up 8 bases and J gave up 8 bases; unmatched junction bases: 12. CDR1 SQVTM and CDR2 ANQGSEA come from the germline V gene. The CDR3 spans 13 residues. In DNA form, the CDR3 reads TGCAGCTCCCCGGGACAGGGTGAGGTCGGCTACACCTTC. Translation gives CSSPGQGEVGYTF.

The chain has TRBV7-2 and TRBJ2-7, with TRBD1 as a possible D gene (6 bases). The CDR3 sequence is 12 residues long. V lost 5 bases and J lost 4, with 9 bases in between. Germline lookup yields CDR1 SGHTA and CDR2 FQGNSA. CDR3 loop: CASSPDRYEQYF. The CDR3 DNA is TGTGCCAGCAGCCCGGACAGATACGAGCAGTACTTC.

The chain uses TRBV6-5 and TRBJ2-3, with a possible D match to TRBD1 (6 bases). CDR1 and CDR2 from the germline V gene are MNHEY and SVGAGI. Trimming left V 5 bases short and J 4 bases short, with 16 bases between. CDR3 length: 15 residues. The CDR3 nucleotides read TGTGCCAGCAGTGCAGGGGAAGGGGCAGCAGATACGCAGTATTTT. Amino acid sequence: CASSAGEGAADTQYF.

This rearrangement joins TRBV2 to TRBJ2-7; 7 positions match TRBD1. Trimming at V came to 0 bases and at J to 4 bases, leaving 9 bases not matched to a gene. The CDR3 runs 16 residues. CDR1 SNHLY and CDR2 FYNNEI come from the germline V gene. The CDR3 sequence: CASSEAAQGVKYEQYF. The CDR3 nucleotides are TGTGCCAGCAGTGAAGCGGCGCAGGGGGTAAAGTACGAGCAGTACTTC.

The gene calls are TRBV7-9 and TRBJ2-6; D uncertain. The CDR3 has 14 amino acids. The V gene lost 6 bases and the J gene lost 2 bases, with 8 bases spanning the gap. CDR1 and CDR2 from the germline V gene are SEHNR and FQNEAQ (reference sequence). Here the CDR3 reads CASRPTTGANVLTF. In nucleotides, the CDR3 is TGTGCCAGCAGGCCTACAACTGGGGCCAACGTCCTGACTTTC.

This clone is a singleton in its sample. This chain uses TRBV27 with TRBJ1-3; unclear D gene. The CDR3 consists of 13 residues. Germline loops: CDR1 MNHEY, CDR2 SMNVEV (reference sequence). V lost 2 bases and J lost 4, with 6 bases in between. This chain's CDR3 is CASSLRTGNTIYF. CDR3 DNA: TGTGCCAGCAGTTTAAGGACCGGAAACACCATATATTTT.

The V and J genes are TRBV11-2 and TRBJ2-3, with unresolved D. The CDR3 consists of 12 residues. Germline-derived CDR1 and CDR2 are SGHAT and FQNNGV. Trimming left V 5 bases short and J 4 bases short, with 7 bases between. The CDR3 sequence: CASSPGADTQYF. The CDR3 nucleotides read TGTGCCAGCAGCCCTGGGGCAGATACGCAGTATTTT.

As regards this clone: The junction shows a germline mismatch at one end, possibly a read error. The chain joins TRBV30 to TRBJ2-5, with unresolved D. The germline CDR1 and CDR2 sequences are GTSNPN and SVGIG (reference sequence). The length of the CDR3 is 13 residues. The CDR3 spells CAWNYGPGEAQYF. CDR3 nucleotides: TGTGCCTGGAACTATGGCCCAGGAGAGGCCCAGTACTTC.

This clone was counted between two and nine times. J is TRBJ1-1 and V is TRBV29-1, with TRBD1 as a possible D gene (5 bases). CDR1 SQVTM and CDR2 ANQGSEA come from the germline V gene. V was trimmed by 7 bases and J by 7 bases, leaving 19 bases between them. This CDR3 has 13 amino acids. The CDR3 protein is CSGQRTGPVEAFF. CDR3 bases: TGCAGCGGACAGCGGACGGGGCCGGTTGAAGCTTTCTTT.

The chain uses TRBV30 and TRBJ2-7; no clear D gene. CDR1 is GTSNPN, CDR2 SVGIG, per germline (reference sequence). V gave up 3 bases and J gave up 2 bases, with 8 bases separating them. This CDR3 has 12 amino acids. CDR3 loop: CAWRGSPYEQYF. DNA of the CDR3: TGTGCCTGGAGGGGGTCCCCCTACGAGCAGTACTTC. Using reference TRBV30 and TRBJ2-7 for the parts outside the CDR3, the full variable domain is SQTIHQWPATLVQPVGSPLSLECTVEGTSNPNLYWYRQAAGRGLQLLFYSVGIGQISSEVPQNLSASRPQDRQFILSSKKLLLSDSGFYLCAWRGSPYEQYFGPGTRLTVT.

The sample holds one count of this clone. Here the CDR3 reads CSVPPGGEAFF. In nucleotides, the CDR3 is TGCAGCGTCCCCCCCGGGGGTGAAGCTTTCTTT. The V gene is TRBV29-1, the J gene TRBJ1-1; D is perhaps TRBD1 (5 bases). The CDR3 loop spans 11 amino acids. Germline CDR1 reads SQVTM; CDR2 reads ANQGSEA. Trimming took 6 bases from V and 7 from J, leaving 12 bases between them.

CDR3 in DNA: TGTGCCAGCAGCTTCCCCTTAGGGACAGGAGCCTACGAGCAGTACTTC. As protein: CASSFPLGTGAYEQYF. V is TRBV11-2 and J is TRBJ2-7; 8 bases match TRBD1. The germline gives CDR1 SGHAT, CDR2 FQNNGV. Trimming took 3 bases from V and 2 from J; bases not matched to a gene: 9. This CDR3 has 16 residues.

The gene calls are TRBV7-8 and TRBJ2-5; D remains unclear. CDR3 size: 13 residues. The germline V gene has CDR1 SGHVS and CDR2 FQNEAQ. The V end was cut by 2 bases, the J end by 3 bases, with 7 bases between. CDR3 sequence: CASSLPVEETQYF. The CDR3 bases are TGTGCCAGCAGCTTACCCGTAGAAGAGACCCAGTACTTC.

The chain recombines TRBV27 with TRBJ2-3; D call uncertain. Trimming cost V 5 bases and J 1 base, with 19 bases left between them. The CDR3 sequence is 17 residues long. The germline CDR1 and CDR2 sequences are MNHEY and SMNVEV (reference sequence). CDR3 amino acids: CASSRASPGKGTDTQYF. CDR3 DNA: TGTGCCAGCAGTCGCGCCTCACCTGGTAAAGGCACAGATACGCAGTATTTT.

This clone appeared a single time. The chain uses TRBV20-1 and TRBJ2-1; the D gene is possibly TRBD1 (5 bases). The CDR3 loop spans 11 amino acids. The germline CDR1 and CDR2 sequences are DFQATT and SNEGSKA (reference sequence). With 7 bases removed from V and 4 bases from J, the gap between germline ends came to 8 bases. The CDR3 DNA reads TGCAGTGTCAGGACATACAATGAGCAGTTCTTC. Encoded protein: CSVRTYNEQFF.

DNA of the CDR3: TGTGCCAGCAGCAGCCGGATTGGGGCCAACGTCCTGACTTTC. Its translation is CASSSRIGANVLTF. The rearrangement uses TRBV5-6 and TRBJ2-6; D gene unclear. Germline V gives CDR1 SGHDT, CDR2 YYEEEE. This CDR3 spans 14 amino acids. V lost 4 bases and J lost 3, with 8 bases in between.

The CDR3 nucleotides are TGTGCCAGCAGTCCCGGGACTAGCGGCAACAATGAGCAGTTCTTC. As protein: CASSPGTSGNNEQFF. The chain carries TRBV27 and TRBJ2-1; 11 nucleotides agree with TRBD2. Germline V gene sequence: CDR1 MNHEY, CDR2 SMNVEV (reference sequence). Losses at the gene ends were 5 bases for V and 5 bases for J; bases not matched to a gene: 5. The CDR3 is 15 residues long.